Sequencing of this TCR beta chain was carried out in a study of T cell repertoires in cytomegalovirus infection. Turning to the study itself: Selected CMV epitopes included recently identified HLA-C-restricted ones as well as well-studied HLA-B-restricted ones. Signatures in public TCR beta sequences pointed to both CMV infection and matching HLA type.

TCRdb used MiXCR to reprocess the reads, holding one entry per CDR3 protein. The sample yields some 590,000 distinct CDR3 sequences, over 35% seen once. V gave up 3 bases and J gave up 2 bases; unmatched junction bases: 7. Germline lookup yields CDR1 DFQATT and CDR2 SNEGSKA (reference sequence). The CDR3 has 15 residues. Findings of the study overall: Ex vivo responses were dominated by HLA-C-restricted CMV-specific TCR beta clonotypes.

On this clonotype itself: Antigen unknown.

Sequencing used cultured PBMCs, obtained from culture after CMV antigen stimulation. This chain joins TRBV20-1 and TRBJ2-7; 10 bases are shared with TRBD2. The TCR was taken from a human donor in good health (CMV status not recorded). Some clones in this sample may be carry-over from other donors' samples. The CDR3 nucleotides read TGCAGTGCTAGGCCCCCTAGCGGGGGTACCTACGAGCAGTACTTC. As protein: CSARPPSGGTYEQYF.